This passage covers 32 T cell receptor beta chains from one sample sequenced in a study of blood T cell repertoires in COVID-19 (TCRdb year 2020). The library was prepared using the immunoSEQ multiplex PCR assay. TCRdb retrieved this table from immuneACCESS and kept in-frame rearrangements only. Not all clones are present; in checked studies, unresolved V genes account for under half, and no reason is known for the remainder. The sample table holds 350,000 to 500,000 clones, of which roughly 90% were seen once. The top ten clonotypes cover approximately 1.3% of the sample. The specimen sequenced was PBMCs or T cells enriched from blood (not recorded which). These receptor sequences come from a woman aged 18-30 years who had been exposed to COVID-19.

The chain joins TRBV29-1 to TRBJ2-5; TRBD2 agrees at 8 bases. V was pared by 7 bases and J by 1 base, with 2 bases of the junction left unmatched. The CDR3 runs 12 residues. Germline V lookup: CDR1 SQVTM, CDR2 ANQGSEA. As DNA, the CDR3 is TGCAGCGCACTAGCGGCCCAAGAGACCCAGTACTTC. Its translation is CSALAAQETQYF.

V and J are TRBV7-2 and TRBJ2-5; D possibly corresponds to TRBD2 (5 bases). In germline, CDR1 is SGHTA, CDR2 FQGNSA. Trimming shortened V by 3 bases and J by 1 base, and 12 bases separated the two germline ends. The CDR3 spans 15 residues. Here the CDR3 DNA reads TGTGCCAGCAGCTTCGTAGCGATTACCCAAGAGACCCAGTACTTC. It encodes CASSFVAITQETQYF.

The CDR3 sequence: CASSYSRGGSPLHF. CDR3 sequence (DNA): TGTGCCAGCAGTTATTCGCGGGGAGGGTCACCCCTCCACTTT. The genes are TRBV6-5 and TRBJ1-6; D remains ambiguous. CDR1 is MNHEY and CDR2 is SVGAGI in the germline V gene. Trimming took 3 bases from V and 10 from J, leaving 13 bases between them. CDR3 length: 14 residues.

V is TRBV12-3 or TRBV12-4 and J is TRBJ1-1; 8 bases map to TRBD1. The CDR3 is 12 residues long. Trimming took 5 bases from V and 11 from J; bases not matched to a gene: 7. CDR3 DNA sequence: TGTGCCAGCAGTCCAGGGGGCAGGCAGGCTTTCTTT. Amino acid sequence: CASSPGGRQAFF.

The genes are TRBV28 and TRBJ2-7; no reliable D call. From germline, CDR1 is MDHEN and CDR2 SYDVKM. V lost 1 base and J 6 bases, leaving 7 bases between the germline ends. This CDR3 spans 12 amino acids. DNA of the CDR3: TGTGCCAGCAGTTTATCCGCTACCGAGCAGTACTTC. Amino acid sequence: CASSLSATEQYF.

V gene TRBV27 combines with J gene TRBJ1-2; maybe TRBD1 (5 bases). CDR1 is MNHEY, CDR2 SMNVEV, per germline (reference sequence). CDR3 length: 12 residues. V dropped 4 bases and J dropped 11 bases, with 14 bases sitting between them. The CDR3 protein is CASSSRDYLYTF. DNA for the CDR3: TGTGCCAGCAGTTCCCGGGACTATCTTTACACCTTC.

The gene calls are TRBV2 and TRBJ2-3; 10 nucleotides agree with TRBD1. Germline CDR1 SNHLY, CDR2 FYNNEI. The CDR3 runs to 15 residues. Germline trimming cut 4 bases from V and 2 bases from J; bases unmatched to any gene: 3. As DNA, the CDR3 is TGTGCCAGCAGTGGGACAGGGGGTGACACAGATACGCAGTATTTT. Its translation is CASSGTGGDTDTQYF. Filled out from reference TRBV2 and TRBJ2-3, the complete variable domain reads EPEVTQTPSHQVTQMGQEVILRCVPISNHLYFYWYRQILGQKVEFLVSFYNNEISEKSEIFDDQFSVERPDGSNFTLKIRSTKLEDSAMYFCASSGTGGDTDTQYFGPGTRLTVL.

This chain joins TRBV10-3 and TRBJ2-1, with 9 nucleotides matching TRBD2. V was pared by 4 bases and J by 4 bases, with 2 bases of the junction left unmatched. Germline values: CDR1 ENHRY, CDR2 SYGVKD. CDR3 length: 14 amino acids. DNA for the CDR3: TGTGCCATCAGTGGGACTAGCGCTTACAATGAGCAGTTCTTC. Translation: CAISGTSAYNEQFF.

V usage is TRBV6-5 and J usage is TRBJ1-6, with D uncertain. Trimming stripped 7 bases from V and 5 bases from J, with 12 bases between. CDR1 MNHEY and CDR2 SVGAGI come from the germline V gene. CDR3 size: 14 residues. CDR3 in amino acids: CASKDITHNSPLHF. In nucleotides, the CDR3 is TGTGCCAGCAAAGACATAACCCATAATTCACCCCTCCACTTT.

The CDR3 region is CASSQGNRMNTEAFF. In DNA, the CDR3 is TGTGCCAGCAGCCAAGGGAACAGGATGAACACTGAAGCTTTCTTT. The rearrangement uses TRBV3-1 (or the pseudogene TRBV3-2) and TRBJ1-1; D is perhaps TRBD1 (5 bases). CDR1 and CDR2 from the germline V gene are LGHDT and YNNKEL (reference sequence). The germline V and J ends were trimmed by 1 base and 0 bases, with 9 bases remaining between them. This CDR3 is 15 amino acids long.

The chain has TRBV19 and TRBJ1-4, with 8 bases matching TRBD1. The CDR3 contains 14 residues. The junction had 3 bases not matched to a gene; V was cut back by 5 bases and J by 4 bases. Germline-derived CDR1 and CDR2 are LNHDA and SQIVND (reference sequence). CDR3 coding DNA: TGTGCCAGTAGTGGGACAGGTGTTAATGAAAAACTGTTTTTT. Amino acid sequence: CASSGTGVNEKLFF.

The V gene is TRBV29-1, the J gene TRBJ2-1, with TRBD2 identical over 9 bases. Per the germline V gene, CDR1 is SQVTM and CDR2 is ANQGSEA. This CDR3 is built from 13 residues. The trim removed 8 bases at V and 6 bases at J, leaving 8 bases unmatched. The CDR3 DNA is TGCAGCACGCGGGAGGGCCTCGCCAATGAGCAGTTCTTC. This translates into CSTREGLANEQFF.

The chain recombines TRBV14 with TRBJ2-1, with D perhaps TRBD2 (5 bases). The V gene lost 3 bases and the J gene lost 5 bases, with 11 bases spanning the gap. The CDR3 length is 14 residues. Per germline, CDR1 SGHDN and CDR2 FVKESK. The CDR3 is CASSHGADHNEQFF. The DNA for the CDR3 is TGTGCCAGCAGCCATGGAGCGGATCACAATGAGCAGTTCTTC.

Points on this clone: The identical CDR3 is also encoded by other nucleotide sequences in the sample. This rearrangement joins TRBV6-5 to TRBJ2-5; TRBD1 agrees at 7 bases. The germline gives CDR1 MNHEY, CDR2 SVGAGI. Trimming cost V 0 bases and J 5 bases; bases outside gene matches: 3. The CDR3 totals 14 residues. The CDR3 coding sequence is TGTGCCAGCAGTTACTCGACAGGGCGGGAGACCCAGTACTTC. Translation: CASSYSTGRETQYF.

The chain combines TRBV7-9 with TRBJ2-1; 9 nucleotides align to TRBD1. CDR3 length: 15 amino acids. The V segment lost 5 bases and the J segment 6 bases; nucleotides outside the gene matches: 8. CDR1 is SEHNR, CDR2 FQNEAQ, per germline (reference sequence). CDR3 loop: CASSIQGARGNEQFF. CDR3 DNA: TGTGCCAGCAGCATACAGGGGGCAAGGGGCAATGAGCAGTTCTTC.

The chain recombines TRBV4-1 with TRBJ2-1; D is unresolved. V dropped 1 base and J dropped 2 bases, with 9 bases sitting between them. Germline V gives CDR1 MGHRA, CDR2 YSYEKL. This CDR3 comprises 15 residues. CDR3 protein: CASSQATSPYNEQFF. Here the CDR3 DNA reads TGCGCCAGCAGCCAAGCCACTTCTCCCTACAATGAGCAGTTCTTC.

This chain uses TRBV19 with TRBJ1-3; 8 nucleotides line up with TRBD1. J lost 3 bases, V lost 7 bases, and 5 bases had no gene match. Germline-derived CDR1 and CDR2 are LNHDA and SQIVND (reference sequence). The CDR3 has 14 residues. The CDR3 here is CASNQGAGGNTIYF. In DNA, the CDR3 is TGTGCCAGTAACCAGGGGGCTGGTGGAAACACCATATATTTT.

This clone appeared a single time. The chain links TRBV7-2 to TRBJ1-5, with a weak D call TRBD1 (5 bases). V lost 1 base and J lost 4, with 11 bases in between. Germline lookup yields CDR1 SGHTA and CDR2 FQGNSA. This CDR3 is 15 amino acids long. The CDR3 bases are TGTGCCAGCAGCTTAGTATGGAGACAGAATCAGCCCCAGCATTTT. Its translation is CASSLVWRQNQPQHF.

The V call is TRBV25-1, the J call TRBJ1-1; TRBD1 might be the D (5 bases). Germline assignment: CDR1 MGHDK and CDR2 SYGVNS. The V end lost 4 bases, the J end lost 10 bases, and 7 bases lay between the germline ends. The CDR3 contains 10 residues. CDR3 sequence reads: CASSGGGAFF. For the CDR3, the DNA is TGTGCCAGCAGTGGGGGGGGAGCTTTCTTT.

The chain combines TRBV25-1 with TRBJ2-7, with D possibly TRBD2 on 7 matching bases. V was shortened by 0 bases and J by 0 bases, with 9 bases between the two germline ends. The CDR3 contains 15 residues. Germline V gives CDR1 MGHDK, CDR2 SYGVNS. The CDR3 DNA reads as TGTGCCAGCAGTGAATACGGGGGGCCCTCCTACGAGCAGTACTTC. Protein product: CASSEYGGPSYEQYF.

The rearrangement uses TRBV10-2 and TRBJ2-3, with 10 bases that match TRBD2. The CDR3 length is 15 residues. V was clipped by 2 bases and J by 5 bases; unmatched bases: 4. CDR1 and CDR2 from the germline V gene are WSHSY and SAAADI. The CDR3 protein is CASSEQRGGLDTQYF. CDR3 in DNA: TGCGCCAGCAGTGAGCAGCGGGGGGGCCTAGATACGCAGTATTTT.

In this sample, this clone turned up once. The chain combines TRBV2 with TRBJ2-1; D remains ambiguous. CDR1 is SNHLY, CDR2 FYNNEI, per germline. The CDR3 runs 15 residues. V was clipped by 1 base and J by 2 bases, with 9 bases between them. The CDR3 nucleotides are TGTGCCAGCAGTGAAGGCGCAATTCCCTACAATGAGCAGTTCTTC. Residues: CASSEGAIPYNEQFF.

The count of this clone is one. The chain employs TRBV6-2 or TRBV6-3 and TRBJ2-5; 7 nucleotides match TRBD2. There are 17 residues in the CDR3. CDR1 and CDR2 from the germline V gene are MNHEY and SVGEGT. V lost 5 bases and J lost 3; bases outside the gene matches: 15. The CDR3 coding sequence is TGTGCCAGCAGTCCAACGATCCGCTCTAGCGGCAAAGAGACCCAGTACTTC. Translated: CASSPTIRSSGKETQYF.

In this sample, this clone turned up once. The chain combines TRBV15 with TRBJ2-7; 7 positions match TRBD1. With V trimmed by 1 base and J by 3 bases, 6 bases remained unmatched. CDR3 length: 15 residues. Looked up from germline, CDR1 is LNHNV and CDR2 is YYDKDF (reference sequence). In DNA form, the CDR3 reads TGTGCCACCAGCAGAGCCCGCCAGGGGGACTACGAGCAGTACTTC. It is translated as CATSRARQGDYEQYF.

The J gene is TRBJ2-7, the V gene TRBV7-6, with D perhaps TRBD2 (5 bases). CDR3 length: 17 residues. CDR1 and CDR2 (germline): SGHVS, FNYEAQ. Trimming took 1 base from V and 2 from J, leaving 18 bases between them. The CDR3 region is CASSLGGPERVTYEQYF. CDR3 DNA: TGTGCCAGCAGCTTAGGCGGACCTGAGAGGGTCACCTACGAGCAGTACTTC.

The chain carries TRBV27 and TRBJ2-7, with D possibly being TRBD2 (7 bases). Germline assignment: CDR1 MNHEY and CDR2 SMNVEV (reference sequence). V was cut by 4 bases and J by 5 bases, with 24 bases left in between. The CDR3 runs 17 residues. The CDR3 DNA sequence: TGTGCCAGCAGTTCGAGGGGGTGGGCGGGAGTGGGTAACGAGCAGTACTTC. It specifies CASSSRGWAGVGNEQYF.

The chain carries TRBV4-3 and TRBJ1-2; D gene uncertain. This CDR3 region has 14 residues. The V end lost 1 base, the J end lost 4 bases, and 10 bases lay between the germline ends. CDR1 is LGHNA and CDR2 is YSLEER in the germline V gene. CDR3 sequence reads: CASSQGSRSYGYTF. CDR3 in DNA: TGCGCCAGCAGCCAAGGGTCCAGGTCCTATGGCTACACCTTC.

Notes on this clone: This sample includes further DNA sequences coding for the same CDR3. The rearrangement links TRBV20-1 to TRBJ1-2; D not certain. Trimming left V 1 base short and J 6 bases short, with 6 bases between. The CDR3 is made up of 11 amino acids. The V gene's germline CDR1 is DFQATT and CDR2 SNEGSKA (reference sequence). The CDR3 is CSARAGDGYTF. Here the CDR3 DNA reads TGCAGTGCTAGAGCCGGGGATGGCTACACCTTC.

The rearrangement links TRBV5-4 to TRBJ2-1, with 7 bases fitting TRBD2. Germline V CDR1 and CDR2: SGHNT, YYREEE (reference sequence). The CDR3 loop spans 16 amino acids. J was trimmed by 4 bases and V by 0 bases; bases with no gene match: 7. In nucleotides, the CDR3 is TGTGCCAGCAGCTTGGGGGCGGGAGTAGATTACAATGAGCAGTTCTTC. It is translated as CASSLGAGVDYNEQFF. The full variable domain, its missing parts supplied by reference TRBV5-4 and TRBJ2-1, is ETGVTQSPTHLIKTRGQQVTLRCSSQSGHNTVSWYQQALGQGPQFIFQYYREEENGRGNFPPRFSGLQFPNYSSELNVNALELDDSALYLCASSLGAGVDYNEQFFGPGTRLTVL.

This clone has just a few counts. This rearrangement joins TRBV6-5 to TRBJ1-1; D gene unclear. This CDR3 is built from 15 residues. CDR1 is MNHEY, CDR2 SVGAGI, per germline. Between the trimmed V and J ends, which lost 2 bases and 3 bases, there was a span of 13 bases. CDR3 DNA: TGTGCCAGCAGTTACGGGTGGAGTAGAGACACTGAAGCTTTCTTT. This gives the protein CASSYGWSRDTEAFF.

V and J are TRBV6-5 and TRBJ1-1; D is perhaps TRBD1 (5 bases). With 0 bases removed from V and 3 bases from J, the gap between germline ends came to 11 bases. The germline V gene encodes CDR1 MNHEY and CDR2 SVGAGI. The CDR3 is made up of 15 amino acids. The CDR3: CASSYSITGDTEAFF. DNA of the CDR3: TGTGCCAGCAGTTACTCGATCACGGGGGACACTGAAGCTTTCTTT.

The V gene is TRBV5-1, the J gene TRBJ1-2; TRBD1 might be the D (6 bases). The germline CDR1 and CDR2 sequences are SGHRS and YFSETQ. V lost 0 bases to trimming and J lost 7 bases, with 19 bases between them. CDR3 length: 16 residues. Here the CDR3 reads CASSLVDSRGIGGYTF. The CDR3 nucleotides are TGCGCCAGCAGCTTGGTTGATAGCAGGGGCATTGGTGGCTACACCTTC.